The rows below give T cell receptor beta chains drawn from one sample of a study of OX40 agonist ivuxolimab in advanced cancers. The table came from immunoSEQ multiplex PCR; TCRdb's copy has only in-frame clones and leaves some out. The repertoire has 24,000 or so clones, 79% of them found once; the top ten carry about 13%. The sequencing here drew on CD4+ or CD8+ T cells sorted from blood, taken in a trial of the OX40 agonist ivuxolimab. These receptors all stem from an adult with an advanced solid tumor such as melanoma, head and neck, liver or kidney cancer. The CDR3 runs from the conserved cysteine through the conserved F or W. The order of the fields is CDR3 length, D gene, J gene, V gene, CDR3 DNA, CDR3 protein. A D gene is named only where the DNA matches it firmly.

13 . TRBJ1-5 TRBV27 TGTGCCAGCAGTTTATTCAACACTCAGCCCCAGCATTTT CASSLFNTQPQHF
14 . TRBJ1-6 TRBV10-3 TGTGCCATCAGTGATATGAAGGGAAATTCACCCCTCCACTTT CAISDMKGNSPLHF
16 . TRBJ1-1 TRBV25-1 TGTGCCAGCAGTAAAAAGGAGGGACGGGGGAACGTTGAAGCTTTCTTT CASSKKEGRGNVEAFF
12 . TRBJ1-4 TRBV5-6 TGTGCCAGCAGCTCGGGGTATGAAAAACTGTTTTTT CASSSGYEKLFF
17 TRBD1 TRBJ2-2 TRBV10-1 TGCGCCAGCAGTGAGATTGGGACGGGACAGGGTGCCGGGGAGCTGTTTTTT CASSEIGTGQGAGELFF
16 . TRBJ2-2 TRBV7-9 TGTGCCAGCAGCTTCCCCGAGACTGCGAACACCGGGGAGCTGTTTTTT CASSFPETANTGELFF
13 . TRBJ2-7 TRBV6-4 TGTGCCAGCAGTGACTCGACTAATGGGCTTCAGTACTTC CASSDSTNGLQYF
15 . TRBJ1-1 TRBV29-1 TGCAGCGCGAGGGCGTACGACTTAACGAACACTGAAGCTTTCTTT CSARAYDLTNTEAFF
13 . TRBJ2-3 TRBV15 TGTGCCACCAGCGAGGGTAGCACAGATACGCAGTATTTT CATSEGSTDTQYF
14 . TRBJ1-1 TRBV7-9 TGTGCCAGCAGCTTAGGAGACCTGAACACTGAAGCTTTCTTT CASSLGDLNTEAFF
15 . TRBJ1-6 TRBV15 TGTGCCACCAGCAGAGATTGGGGCGATAATTCACCCCTCCACTTT CATSRDWGDNSPLHF
15 TRBD1 TRBJ2-1 TRBV5-4 TGTGCCAGCAGCTTACAGGGGTTTCCTCTCAATGAGCAGTTCTTC CASSLQGFPLNEQFF
15 . TRBJ2-5 TRBV5-1 TGCGCCAGCAGCTTGGCCGGGACCTTAGAGGAGACCCAGTACTTC CASSLAGTLEETQYF
18 . TRBJ1-6 TRBV19 TGTGCCAGTAGTATCCTGGTAGGGGGTTTCTCCTATAATTCACCCCTCCACTTT CASSILVGGFSYNSPLHF